Presented here are 20 T cell receptor beta chains from one specimen sequenced in a study of T cells in Graves' hyperthyroidism and ophthalmopathy. RNA transcripts provided the source from which TCR beta CDR3 regions were amplified. The primer set for the first-round RT-PCR of the TCR CDR3 was HTBI. TCRdb analysed the multiplex PCR reads with MiXCR anew, one entry per CDR3 protein. The profile shows hundreds of thousands of distinct CDR3 sequences, 46% of them singletons. Sample: peripheral blood or thyroid tissue (not recorded which). These receptor sequences come from a woman under 30 with Graves' hyperthyroidism.

This clonotype was recorded a few times. The V gene is TRBV7-2, the J gene TRBJ2-2; D not certain. V lost 7 bases and J lost 5, with 8 bases in between. The CDR3 sequence is 12 residues long. CDR1 and CDR2 from the germline V gene are SGHTA and FQGNSA. CDR3 loop: CASKLSTGELFF. In DNA, the CDR3 is TGTGCCAGCAAACTCTCAACCGGGGAGCTGTTTTTT.

This clonotype came up a few times. The genes are TRBV6-1 and TRBJ2-7, with D unresolved. V lost 4 bases and J lost 5, with 6 bases in between. The length of the CDR3 is 11 residues. From germline, CDR1 is MNHNS and CDR2 SASEGT. CDR3: CASSVWDEQYF. CDR3 nucleotide sequence: TGTGCCAGCAGTGTCTGGGACGAGCAGTACTTC.

The V call is TRBV6-6, the J call TRBJ1-1; no firm D call. CDR3 length: 13 amino acids. Germline V CDR1 and CDR2: MNHNY, SVGAGI (reference sequence). V gave up 5 bases and J gave up 1 base, with 8 bases separating them. In DNA, the CDR3 is TGTGCCAGCAGTGCAAACGGGAACACTGAAGCTTTCTTT. This codes for CASSANGNTEAFF.

A few counts support this clonotype. The rearrangement links TRBV20-1 to TRBJ2-7; no clear D. Germline V gene data show CDR1 as DFQATT and CDR2 as SNEGSKA (reference sequence). The CDR3 has 12 amino acids. V was shortened by 4 bases and J by 2 bases, with 9 bases between the two germline ends. The CDR3 region is CSANPRAYEQYF. The CDR3 bases are TGCAGTGCTAACCCTAGAGCCTACGAGCAGTACTTC.

This rearrangement joins TRBV5-1 to TRBJ1-2; 9 bases match TRBD1. The V gene's germline CDR1 is SGHRS and CDR2 YFSETQ. CDR3 length: 16 amino acids. The V segment lost 4 bases and the J segment 4 bases; nucleotides outside the gene matches: 11. This CDR3 is CASSISTGGLFYGYTF. The CDR3 DNA reads as TGCGCCAGCAGCATTTCGACAGGGGGGCTCTTCTATGGCTACACCTTC.

This clonotype was observed a single time. One base away lies a much larger clone, so this may be a sequencing read error. The rearrangement links TRBV2 to TRBJ2-7; possibly TRBD2 for D (6 bases). The CDR3 runs to 11 residues. With 7 bases removed from V and 6 bases from J, the gap between germline ends came to 10 bases. The germline V gene has CDR1 SNHLY and CDR2 FYNNEI. CDR3 DNA sequence: TGTGCCAGCAACGGAGGGTTCGAGCAGTACGTC. Its translation: CASNGGFEQYV.

The V gene is TRBV6-6, the J gene TRBJ1-4, with D maybe TRBD1 (5 bases). This CDR3 spans 14 amino acids. Trimming pared 8 bases from V and 8 bases from J, leaving 18 bases between. The V gene's germline CDR1 is MNHNY and CDR2 SVGAGI (reference sequence). In nucleotides, the CDR3 is TGTGCCAGCGCCAACCTCCGGGGCCCGGAAAAACTGTTTTTT. It yields the protein CASANLRGPEKLFF.

V gene TRBV24-1 combines with J gene TRBJ2-2; perhaps TRBD1 as D (7 bases). Germline CDR1 reads KGHDR; CDR2 reads SFDVKD. The CDR3 sequence is 14 residues long. V lost 9 bases and J lost 0, with 10 bases in between. The CDR3 nucleotides are TGTGCCACCTTCAGGGGGGCGAACACCGGGGAGCTGTTTTTT. It yields the protein CATFRGANTGELFF.

The chain carries TRBV15 and TRBJ2-3; tentative D call: TRBD2 (6 bases). Germline CDR1 LNHNV, CDR2 YYDKDF (reference sequence). This CDR3 spans 13 amino acids. V was shortened by 1 base and J by 4 bases, with 6 bases between the two germline ends. As DNA, the CDR3 is TGTGCCACCAGCAGAGGGGACTCAGATACGCAGTATTTT. Translation: CATSRGDSDTQYF.

This chain links TRBV5-1 with TRBJ2-2; 7 bases align to TRBD1. The CDR3 covers 14 residues. CDR1 and CDR2 from the germline V gene are SGHRS and YFSETQ. The ends lost 3 bases at V and 8 bases at J; junction bases unmatched: 7. The CDR3 nucleotides read TGCGCCAGCAGCTACTCAGACAGGGAGGGGGAGCTGTTTTTT. As protein: CASSYSDREGELFF.

The V gene is TRBV7-2, the J gene TRBJ2-7, with D unresolved. The CDR3 is 12 residues long. Germline V gene data show CDR1 as SGHTA and CDR2 as FQGNSA. Trimming removed 5 bases at V and 6 bases at J, with 11 bases between. In nucleotides, the CDR3 is TGTGCCAGCAGCCCCTATATTGGCGAGCAGTACTTC. Protein sequence: CASSPYIGEQYF.

This clonotype has a handful of counts. The rearrangement joins TRBV11-3 to TRBJ2-5; maybe TRBD1 (6 bases). The germline V gene encodes CDR1 SGHNT and CDR2 YENEEA. Between the trimmed V and J ends, which lost 3 bases and 7 bases, there was a span of 15 bases. This CDR3 region has 14 residues. In nucleotides, the CDR3 is TGTGCCAGCAGCTTCGGGGACACCCAGGCGACCCAGTACTTC. It is translated as CASSFGDTQATQYF.

Ten or more counts support this clonotype. One junction end does not reproduce the germline sequence, and a read error may be involved. This chain uses TRBV7-6 with TRBJ2-5; 11 nucleotides align to TRBD2. The CDR3 runs to 14 residues. CDR1 SGHVS and CDR2 FNYEAQ come from the germline V gene. CDR3 sequence: CASSPGLAAGTQYF. The CDR3 nucleotides are TGTGCTAGCAGCCCGGGACTAGCGGCCGGGACCCAGTACTTC.

This clonotype was found once. The J gene is TRBJ2-7, the V gene TRBV7-9, with 7 positions matching TRBD1. The CDR3 has 15 residues. Germline V lookup: CDR1 SEHNR, CDR2 FQNEAQ (reference sequence). With 5 bases clipped from V and 2 bases from J, the junction kept 9 bases outside the gene matches. The chain's CDR3 is CASSPGAGGAYEQYF. The CDR3 DNA sequence: TGTGCCAGCAGCCCCGGGGCAGGGGGAGCCTACGAGCAGTACTTC. The variable domain in full, with the rest retrieved from reference TRBV7-9 and TRBJ2-7, is DTGVSQNPRHKITKRGQNVTFRCDPISEHNRLYWYRQTLGQGPEFLTYFQNEAQLEKSRLLSDRFSAERPKGSFSTLEIQRTEQGDSAMYLCASSPGAGGAYEQYFGPGTRLTVT.

This clonotype was seen ten or more times. CDR3 region: CSVDREYTEAFF. The CDR3 coding sequence is TGCAGCGTTGACAGGGAGTACACTGAAGCTTTCTTT. The V gene is TRBV29-1, the J gene TRBJ1-1, with D possibly matching TRBD1 (5 bases). This CDR3 contains 12 residues. The V end lost 3 bases, the J end lost 3 bases, and 8 bases lay between the germline ends. Germline V gene lookup returns CDR1 SQVTM and CDR2 ANQGSEA.

This clonotype was picked up many times. The chain joins TRBV19 to TRBJ1-3; D perhaps matches TRBD1 (5 bases). The CDR3 consists of 13 residues. Germline CDR1 is LNHDA and CDR2 is SQIVND (reference sequence). The ends were cut back, 5 bases at V and 0 bases at J, with 5 bases in the middle. The CDR3 nucleotides read TGTGCCAGTAGTGACAGCTCTGGAAACACCATATATTTT. This sequence encodes CASSDSSGNTIYF.

This clonotype was seen repeatedly, ten times or more. The V gene is TRBV6-4, the J gene TRBJ1-5, with D perhaps matching TRBD1 (6 bases). The CDR3 sequence is 14 residues long. Looked up from germline, CDR1 is MRHNA and CDR2 is SNTAGT. Trimming took off 8 bases at V and 6 bases at J, with 17 bases between the two ends. The CDR3 bases are TGTGCCAGCTTTAGGGGGGTGGACAGTCAGCCCCAGCATTTT. Amino acids: CASFRGVDSQPQHF.

Many counts were recorded for this clonotype. This rearrangement joins TRBV11-3 to TRBJ1-1; D ambiguous. CDR3 length: 12 residues. Per germline, CDR1 SGHNT and CDR2 YENEEA. The V and J ends lost 4 bases and 7 bases respectively, with 10 bases between them. CDR3 coding DNA: TGTGCCAGCAGCTCACGTATACTTGAAGCTTTCTTT. Its protein is CASSSRILEAFF.

This chain joins TRBV7-9 and TRBJ1-6; a weak D match, TRBD1 (5 bases). With 5 bases removed from V and 12 bases from J, the gap between germline ends came to 23 bases. This CDR3 spans 16 amino acids. Germline CDR1 SEHNR, CDR2 FQNEAQ (reference sequence). The CDR3 protein is CASSNQGAGLEGPLHF. As DNA, the CDR3 is TGTGCCAGCAGCAACCAGGGCGCCGGCCTTGAGGGACCCCTCCACTTT.

To note about this clonotype: This may be a read error, as it is one base from a much larger clone. This chain links TRBV7-8 with TRBJ1-1, with 9 bases identical to TRBD1. J gave up 4 bases and V 8 bases, and 8 bases lay outside the gene matches. CDR1 SGHVS and CDR2 FQNEAQ come from the germline V gene. The CDR3 is 14 amino acids. The CDR3 bases are TGTGCCAGCGGCCCGACAGGGGGGAGCACTGAAGCTTTCTTT. Its protein product is CASGPTGGSTEAFF.